These 6 T cell receptor beta chains share one sample of origin, sequenced in a study of cytomegalovirus exposure and HLA in healthy donors. Repertoires were generated with immunoSEQ multiplex PCR, while TCRdb's copy carries only in-frame clones and drops some. There are some 60,000 clones in the sample; 90% to 97% occur only once, and approximately 0.95% lies in the top ten. The sequencing input was PBMCs. The receptors derive from a man aged 18 to 29 in good health and CMV-seronegative.

V gene TRBV27 combines with J gene TRBJ1-2; the D gene is possibly TRBD1 (6 bases). This CDR3 is 13 amino acids long. Germline CDR1 reads MNHEY; CDR2 reads SMNVEV (reference sequence). Deletions cut 6 bases from V and 10 bases from J, with 18 bases between. The CDR3 here is CASREPPTGVYTF. For the CDR3, the DNA is TGTGCCAGCAGAGAACCCCCGACAGGTGTCTACACCTTC.

The V call is TRBV5-1, the J call TRBJ2-5; the match to TRBD2 covers 12 bases. CDR3 length: 21 residues. Germline V gives CDR1 SGHRS, CDR2 YFSETQ. The ends lost 2 bases at V and 0 bases at J; junction bases unmatched: 17. CDR3 bases: TGCGCCAGCAGCTTTTTAGGACATTCTAGCGGGAGGGTTCCGAACCAAGAGACCCAGTACTTC. Protein: CASSFLGHSSGRVPNQETQYF.

V and J are TRBV30 and TRBJ1-2; D ambiguous. Per the germline V gene, CDR1 is GTSNPN and CDR2 is SVGIG (reference sequence). With 4 bases removed from V and 3 bases from J, the gap between germline ends came to 9 bases. The CDR3 totals 12 residues. The CDR3 sequence is CAWMRADYGYTF. The CDR3 DNA sequence: TGTGCCTGGATGCGGGCAGACTATGGCTACACCTTC.

The V and J genes are TRBV14 and TRBJ1-1; D may be TRBD1 (6 bases). Trimming shortened V by 3 bases and J by 0 bases, and 14 bases separated the two germline ends. The germline gives CDR1 SGHDN, CDR2 FVKESK. This CDR3 has 16 residues. DNA for the CDR3: TGTGCCAGCAGCCAGACCCAAGGGGGAATGAACACTGAAGCTTTCTTT. Its protein product is CASSQTQGGMNTEAFF.

The V call is TRBV9, the J call TRBJ2-1; 13 nucleotides match TRBD2. V trimming: 2 bases; J trimming: 8 bases; junction bases outside the gene matches: 4. CDR1 and CDR2 from the germline V gene are SGDLS and YYNGEE. The CDR3 extends over 15 amino acids. The CDR3 DNA reads as TGTGCCAGCAGCGTGGGGGGGACTAGCGGGGATGAGCAGTTCTTC. Protein product: CASSVGGTSGDEQFF.

The V and J genes are TRBV5-4 and TRBJ1-4; 10 nucleotides agree with TRBD1. CDR1 SGHNT and CDR2 YYREEE come from the germline V gene (reference sequence). The CDR3 consists of 14 residues. Unmatched junction bases numbered 4, after V lost 4 bases and J lost 7 bases. The CDR3 nucleotides read TGTGCCAGCAGCACCCGGGACAGGGGTGAAAAACTGTTTTTT. It is translated as CASSTRDRGEKLFF.